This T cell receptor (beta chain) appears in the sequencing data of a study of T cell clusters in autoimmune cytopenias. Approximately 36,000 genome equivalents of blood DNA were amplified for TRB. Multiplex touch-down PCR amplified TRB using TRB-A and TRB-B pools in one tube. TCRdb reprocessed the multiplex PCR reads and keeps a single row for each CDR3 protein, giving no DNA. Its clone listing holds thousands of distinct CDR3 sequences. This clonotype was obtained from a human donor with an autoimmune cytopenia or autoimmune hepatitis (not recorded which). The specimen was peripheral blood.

CDR3 region: CASSLQRGGRTDTQYF. This sequence joins TRBV28 and TRBJ2-3; there is no DNA to check the TCRdb D call of TRBD2. The CDR3 contains 16 residues. Germline V gene sequence: CDR1 MDHEN, CDR2 SYDVKM.